Shown below are 28 T cell receptor beta chains from a single sample sequenced in a study of cytomegalovirus exposure and HLA in healthy donors (dated by TCRdb to about 2017). Libraries were built with the immunoSEQ multiplex PCR assay. A mixture of 60 forward primers for TCR Vbeta segments and 13 reverse primers for TCR Jbeta segments was used in the multiplex PCR. What TCRdb holds here is the immuneACCESS table cut down to in-frame rearrangements. Part of the clones is not present; checked against another copy, under half of the missing clones reflect an unresolved V gene, and the others are unexplained. A total of around 200,000 clones appear in this sample, approximately 85% of them only once. The biggest ten clones account for roughly 2.5% of the sample. Sequenced material: PBMCs. The receptors here all came from a woman aged 35 to 49 in good health and CMV-seronegative.

The V gene is TRBV5-1, the J gene TRBJ2-5, with 11 bases that match TRBD1. The CDR3 consists of 16 residues. CDR1 is SGHRS, CDR2 YFSETQ, per germline. Trimming removed 4 bases from V and 6 bases from J; junction bases left unmatched: 11. CDR3 coding DNA: TGCGCCAGCAGCCCTAGTAGCGGGACAGGGGGGAAGACCCAGTACTTC. It specifies CASSPSSGTGGKTQYF.

For this clone: Relative to the germline gene, one junction end is altered; a read error may explain this. The V gene is TRBV29-1, the J gene TRBJ1-1; 8 nucleotides line up with TRBD1. This CDR3 is built from 11 residues. Germline assignment: CDR1 SQVTM and CDR2 ANQGSEA. CDR3 bases: TGCAGCGTTGAGGGCTCTTCGGGACAGGTCTTT. Translation: CSVEGSSGQVF.

This chain uses TRBV30 with TRBJ2-1; the match to TRBD1 covers 8 bases. Losses at the gene ends were 2 bases for V and 11 bases for J; bases not matched to a gene: 11. The CDR3 loop spans 14 amino acids. Germline V lookup: CDR1 GTSNPN, CDR2 SVGIG (reference sequence). For the CDR3, the DNA is TGTGCCTGGAGTCTATCCGCCAGGGGGCAGAAGCAGTTCTTC. This codes for CAWSLSARGQKQFF.

The rearrangement joins TRBV19 to TRBJ1-2; D is uncertain. Germline V gene sequence: CDR1 LNHDA, CDR2 SQIVND (reference sequence). The CDR3 consists of 16 residues. V lost 6 bases, J lost 4 bases, and 21 bases lay in between. The CDR3 coding sequence is TGTGCCAGTAGCATTACTTTAATCGACCCGGGCTATGGCTACACCTTC. It encodes CASSITLIDPGYGYTF.

The V and J genes are TRBV29-1 and TRBJ1-1; D gene ambiguous. Germline CDR1 and CDR2: SQVTM and ANQGSEA. The CDR3 consists of 13 residues. The V and J ends lost 4 bases and 6 bases respectively, with 15 bases between them. The CDR3 here is CSVAGVSDAEAFF. The CDR3 coding sequence is TGCAGCGTTGCCGGGGTATCGGACGCTGAAGCTTTCTTT. The full variable domain, completed using reference TRBV29-1 and TRBJ1-1, is SAVISQKPSRDICQRGTSLTIQCQVDSQVTMMFWYRQQPGQSLTLIATANQGSEATYESGFVIDKFPISRPNLTFSTLTVSNMSPEDSSIYLCSVAGVSDAEAFFGQGTRLTVV.

CDR3 in DNA: TGTGCCAGCAGTTTATTAGGGACAGGGGTGGCCAGTACCTACGAGCAGTACTTC. Translating it yields CASSLLGTGVASTYEQYF. The chain links TRBV28 to TRBJ2-7; 10 nucleotides align to TRBD1. CDR3 length: 18 residues. V was pared by 1 base and J by 2 bases, with 11 bases of the junction left unmatched. Germline V gene sequence: CDR1 MDHEN, CDR2 SYDVKM.

The V gene is TRBV9, the J gene TRBJ2-5; 8 positions agree with TRBD2. Germline V gene lookup returns CDR1 SGDLS and CDR2 YYNGEE. The CDR3 is made up of 18 amino acids. Trimming cost V 0 bases and J 2 bases; bases outside gene matches: 12. The CDR3 sequence is CASSVGPEGLVGQETQYF. CDR3 nucleotide sequence: TGTGCCAGCAGCGTAGGCCCCGAGGGACTAGTCGGGCAAGAGACCCAGTACTTC.

This clone came up once. Here the CDR3 reads CASSNPGTGGSLNEQFF. The CDR3 coding sequence is TGTGCCAGTAGTAATCCCGGGACTGGCGGGAGCTTGAATGAGCAGTTCTTC. The V and J genes are TRBV19 and TRBJ2-1; TRBD2 aligns across 7 bases. J lost 7 bases, V lost 4 bases, and 16 bases had no gene match. The CDR3 has 17 amino acids. Germline loops: CDR1 LNHDA, CDR2 SQIVND (reference sequence).

The rearrangement uses TRBV4-2 and TRBJ1-2; possibly TRBD1 for D (6 bases). The CDR3 has 21 residues. The germline V and J ends were trimmed by 3 bases and 8 bases, with 37 bases remaining between them. CDR1 and CDR2 (germline): LGHNA, YNFKEQ. The CDR3, as DNA: TGTGCCAGCAGCCACGATTACTCCCCTGGTAGGTCAGGGGCGAACTTCGGAGGCTACACCTTC. Its protein product is CASSHDYSPGRSGANFGGYTF.

The gene calls are TRBV4-1 and TRBJ1-5; TRBD1 matches 7 bases. The trim removed 1 base at V and 7 bases at J, leaving 10 bases unmatched. Per the germline V gene, CDR1 is MGHRA and CDR2 is YSYEKL. The CDR3 totals 16 residues. The CDR3 nucleotides read TGCGCCAGCAGCCAAGGATGGGGGACAGTCCTACAGCCCCAGCATTTT. It specifies CASSQGWGTVLQPQHF.

The chain employs TRBV30 and TRBJ2-3, with D tentatively TRBD2 (6 bases). The CDR3 contains 15 residues. Germline V gives CDR1 GTSNPN, CDR2 SVGIG (reference sequence). Trimming cost V 0 bases and J 3 bases, with 13 bases left between them. The CDR3 DNA reads TGTGCCTGGAGTGTACTTCACGGGGGAACAGATACGCAGTATTTT. This gives the protein CAWSVLHGGTDTQYF.

This chain uses TRBV10-3 with TRBJ2-1; D is perhaps TRBD2 (6 bases). The CDR3 is made up of 13 amino acids. Per germline, CDR1 ENHRY and CDR2 SYGVKD. The V and J ends lost 6 bases and 5 bases respectively, with 11 bases between them. In nucleotides, the CDR3 is TGTGCCATCAGCAGGGAGGATGACAATGAGCAGTTCTTC. It codes for CAISREDDNEQFF.

In this sample, this clone turned up once. The chain combines TRBV27 with TRBJ1-5, with D perhaps TRBD1 (6 bases). Germline CDR1 and CDR2: MNHEY and SMNVEV (reference sequence). CDR3 size: 14 residues. The germline V and J ends were trimmed by 6 bases and 6 bases, with 15 bases remaining between them. The CDR3: CASRHGGAGQPQHF. CDR3 bases: TGTGCCAGCAGACATGGGGGGGCAGGTCAGCCCCAGCATTTT.

This clone has just one count. V gene TRBV19 combines with J gene TRBJ2-7; the match to TRBD1 covers 7 bases. The J segment lost 2 bases and the V segment lost 0 bases, leaving 7 bases of the junction unmatched. The CDR3 runs 16 residues. From germline, CDR1 is LNHDA and CDR2 SQIVND (reference sequence). The CDR3 DNA follows: TGTGCCAGTAGTATAGATATCGGACAGGTCGCCTACGAGCAGTACTTC. This gives the protein CASSIDIGQVAYEQYF.

The chain employs TRBV5-4 and TRBJ2-7; 8 bases are a match to TRBD2. V gave up 4 bases and J gave up 0 bases; unmatched junction bases: 6. CDR1 is SGHNT, CDR2 YYREEE, per germline (reference sequence). The CDR3 covers 15 residues. CDR3 in amino acids: CASSPGGRSSYEQYF. Here the CDR3 DNA reads TGTGCCAGCAGCCCCGGCGGGAGGAGCTCCTACGAGCAGTACTTC.

The genes are TRBV19 and TRBJ2-5; TRBD1 aligns across 8 bases. The germline V gene has CDR1 LNHDA and CDR2 SQIVND (reference sequence). The CDR3 spans 14 residues. The V gene end was trimmed by 5 bases and the J gene end by 5 bases; junction bases not matched to a gene: 7. Written as DNA, the CDR3 is TGTGCCAGTAGTGGCCAGGGGGCGCGGGAGACCCAGTACTTC. This gives the protein CASSGQGARETQYF.

This clone appeared once. The V call is TRBV30, the J call TRBJ1-5; 8 bases agree with TRBD1. The CDR3 totals 13 residues. Trimming removed 5 bases from V and 4 bases from J; junction bases left unmatched: 4. The germline V gene has CDR1 GTSNPN and CDR2 SVGIG (reference sequence). The CDR3 protein is CAWAGGWNQPQHF. The CDR3 nucleotides are TGTGCCTGGGCAGGGGGCTGGAATCAGCCCCAGCATTTT.

The J gene is TRBJ2-7, the V gene TRBV10-3; 9 bases map to TRBD1. V dropped 1 base and J dropped 2; count of bases not matched to a gene: 6. This CDR3 has 16 amino acids. Germline lookup yields CDR1 ENHRY and CDR2 SYGVKD. The CDR3 sequence is CAISELPGTGPYEQYF. CDR3 DNA sequence: TGTGCCATCAGTGAGTTGCCCGGGACAGGGCCCTACGAGCAGTACTTC.

V usage is TRBV19 and J usage is TRBJ2-7, with TRBD1 matching over 10 bases. J lost 3 bases, V lost 1 base, and 3 bases had no gene match. The CDR3 has 15 amino acids. CDR1 is LNHDA, CDR2 SQIVND, per germline (reference sequence). The CDR3 DNA sequence: TGTGCCAGTAGTATAGCGGACAGGGGGTACTACGAGCAGTACTTC. Its translation is CASSIADRGYYEQYF.

This chain connects TRBV30 to TRBJ1-5, with D perhaps matching TRBD1 (6 bases). Germline V CDR1 and CDR2: GTSNPN, SVGIG (reference sequence). CDR3 size: 13 residues. V was pared by 2 bases and J by 7 bases, with 12 bases between. The CDR3 here is CAWSTGLRQPQHF. In DNA form, the CDR3 reads TGTGCCTGGAGTACAGGGTTAAGGCAGCCCCAGCATTTT.

This rearrangement joins TRBV7-2 to TRBJ2-5, with no clear D. The CDR3 covers 12 residues. Germline CDR1 and CDR2: SGHTA and FQGNSA. Between the trimmed V and J ends, which lost 2 bases and 5 bases, there was a span of 6 bases. The CDR3 DNA reads TGTGCCAGCAGCTTAACCAGGGAGACCCAGTACTTC. Its translation: CASSLTRETQYF.

The chain is built from TRBV30 and TRBJ2-5; 11 nucleotides align to TRBD2. There are 15 residues in the CDR3. The ends lost 1 base at V and 4 bases at J; junction bases unmatched: 5. From germline, CDR1 is GTSNPN and CDR2 SVGIG (reference sequence). CDR3 loop: CAWSDGTSGGETQYF. The CDR3 nucleotides read TGTGCCTGGAGTGACGGGACTAGCGGCGGAGAGACCCAGTACTTC.

This chain connects TRBV2 to TRBJ2-7; the match to TRBD1 covers 10 bases. Looked up from germline, CDR1 is SNHLY and CDR2 is FYNNEI. CDR3 length: 14 amino acids. J was trimmed by 2 bases and V by 5 bases; bases with no gene match: 3. For the CDR3, the DNA is TGTGCCAGCAGTCCTGGACAGGGGGCCTACGAGCAGTACTTC. It translates to CASSPGQGAYEQYF. Full variable domain (rest looked up from reference TRBV2 and TRBJ2-7): EPEVTQTPSHQVTQMGQEVILRCVPISNHLYFYWYRQILGQKVEFLVSFYNNEISEKSEIFDDQFSVERPDGSNFTLKIRSTKLEDSAMYFCASSPGQGAYEQYFGPGTRLTVT.

The rearrangement uses TRBV15 and TRBJ1-1; D remains unclear. CDR3 length: 12 residues. V lost 6 bases and J 11 bases, leaving 16 bases between the germline ends. Germline CDR1 is LNHNV and CDR2 is YYDKDF (reference sequence). CDR3 in amino acids: CATSARNFEAFF. DNA of the CDR3: TGTGCCACCAGTGCGAGGAACTTCGAGGCTTTCTTT.

The chain is built from TRBV6-5 and TRBJ1-1; D unresolved. The CDR3 length is 12 residues. Germline CDR1 reads MNHEY; CDR2 reads SVGAGI. V was trimmed by 5 bases and J by 4 bases, leaving 8 bases between them. The CDR3 region has the DNA TGTGCCAGCAGTCTCTCGAGCACTGAAGCTTTCTTT. This gives the protein CASSLSSTEAFF.

This clone was seen once. This rearrangement joins TRBV6-5 to TRBJ2-7; the match to TRBD2 covers 7 bases. Losses at the gene ends were 7 bases for V and 3 bases for J; bases not matched to a gene: 9. Germline CDR1 is MNHEY and CDR2 is SVGAGI. This CDR3 has 14 residues. Here the CDR3 DNA reads TGTGCCAGCACTAGCGGCGTCGGCCTCTACGAGCAGTACTTC. Its translation: CASTSGVGLYEQYF.

The table lists this clone with a few counts. This rearrangement joins TRBV7-9 to TRBJ2-5; D gene unclear. This CDR3 spans 15 amino acids. Per germline, CDR1 SEHNR and CDR2 FQNEAQ (reference sequence). Trimming left V 0 bases short and J 4 bases short, with 12 bases between. Here the CDR3 reads CASSLASSTAETQYF. The DNA for the CDR3 is TGTGCCAGCAGCTTAGCAAGTAGTACTGCAGAGACCCAGTACTTC.

V and J are TRBV2 and TRBJ2-1; D might be TRBD1 (5 bases). Germline CDR1 SNHLY, CDR2 FYNNEI. Trimming pared 4 bases from V and 6 bases from J, leaving 10 bases between. The CDR3 contains 13 residues. CDR3 protein: CASSVTRANEQFF. The CDR3 nucleotides read TGTGCCAGCAGTGTCACCAGGGCCAATGAGCAGTTCTTC.